One and the same sample provided the 8 T cell receptor beta chains below, sequenced in a study of T cell responses to AZD1222 COVID-19 vaccine. Profiling relied on immunoSEQ multiplex PCR, and the TCRdb table lists in-frame clones only, not all of them. The sample lists over 100,000 clones, 88% seen once, with approximately 3.5% in the top ten. The specimen comprised peripheral blood, sampled on day 0 of AZD1222 vaccination. The receptors here all came from an adult in good health.

This sequence joins TRBV9 and TRBJ2-2, with TRBD1 matching over 10 bases. CDR3 size: 16 residues. J gave up 2 bases and V 6 bases, and 7 bases lay outside the gene matches. CDR1 is SGDLS, CDR2 YYNGEE, per germline. The CDR3, as DNA: TGTGCCAGCACCCCCGGGACAGGGGCCAACACCGGGGAGCTGTTTTTT. It is translated as CASTPGTGANTGELFF. The variable domain in full, with the rest retrieved from reference TRBV9 and TRBJ2-2, is DSGVTQTPKHLITATGQRVTLRCSPRSGDLSVYWYQQSLDQGLQFLIQYYNGEERAKGNILERFSAQQFPDLHSELNLSSLELGDSALYFCASTPGTGANTGELFFGEGSRLTVL.

The chain carries TRBV5-1 and TRBJ1-1, with D perhaps TRBD1 (6 bases). Per the germline V gene, CDR1 is SGHRS and CDR2 is YFSETQ. V dropped 2 bases and J dropped 1 base, with 9 bases sitting between them. The CDR3 length is 14 residues. As DNA, the CDR3 is TGCGCCAGCAGCTTCCGGACAGCGAACACTGAAGCTTTCTTT. Protein: CASSFRTANTEAFF.

The chain joins TRBV15 to TRBJ2-2, with no clear D. V gave up 1 base and J gave up 6 bases, with 15 bases separating them. The germline V gene encodes CDR1 LNHNV and CDR2 YYDKDF (reference sequence). This CDR3 contains 16 residues. CDR3 protein: CATSRAGDRAPGELFF. For the CDR3, the DNA is TGTGCCACCAGCAGAGCGGGTGATAGGGCCCCCGGGGAGCTGTTTTTT.

The chain has TRBV5-1 and TRBJ2-3; TRBD2 is a possible D gene (5 bases). The CDR3 is 15 residues long. The germline gives CDR1 SGHRS, CDR2 YFSETQ. The V gene lost 4 bases and the J gene lost 1 base, with 13 bases spanning the gap. The CDR3 reads CASSLWGSGTDTQYF. The DNA of the CDR3 is TGCGCCAGCAGCCTCTGGGGTAGCGGCACAGATACGCAGTATTTT.

V usage is TRBV5-4 and J usage is TRBJ1-4; D call uncertain. The ends were cut back, 0 bases at V and 1 base at J, with 7 bases in the middle. The CDR3 is made up of 15 amino acids. Germline lookup yields CDR1 SGHNT and CDR2 YYREEE (reference sequence). Written as DNA, the CDR3 is TGTGCCAGCAGCTTGGATCCGGGAACTAATGAAAAACTGTTTTTT. Protein sequence: CASSLDPGTNEKLFF. Complete variable domain (other parts from reference TRBV5-4 and TRBJ1-4): ETGVTQSPTHLIKTRGQQVTLRCSSQSGHNTVSWYQQALGQGPQFIFQYYREEENGRGNFPPRFSGLQFPNYSSELNVNALELDDSALYLCASSLDPGTNEKLFFGSGTQLSVL.

V is TRBV5-1 and J is TRBJ2-5, with TRBD1 matching 7 bases. V shed 2 bases and J 3 bases; nucleotides not matched to a gene: 1. This CDR3 has 13 residues. CDR1 and CDR2 from the germline V gene are SGHRS and YFSETQ. This CDR3 is CASSFQGEETQYF. As DNA, the CDR3 is TGCGCCAGCAGCTTCCAGGGGGAAGAGACCCAGTACTTC.

This chain joins TRBV5-1 and TRBJ2-2; D is possibly TRBD1 (6 bases). Looked up from germline, CDR1 is SGHRS and CDR2 is YFSETQ. V dropped 0 bases and J dropped 4 bases, with 10 bases sitting between them. This CDR3 has 15 amino acids. CDR3 in amino acids: CASSLDRVGTGELFF. In DNA, the CDR3 is TGCGCCAGCAGCTTGGACAGGGTCGGCACCGGGGAGCTGTTTTTT.

J is TRBJ1-2 and V is TRBV18, with D possibly matching TRBD1 (5 bases). Per the germline V gene, CDR1 is KGHSH and CDR2 is LQKENI. The CDR3 has 13 residues. Deletions cut 3 bases from V and 3 bases from J, with 8 bases between. The CDR3 DNA sequence: TGTGCCAGCTCACCGCAGGGAGACTATGGCTACACCTTC. This sequence encodes CASSPQGDYGYTF.